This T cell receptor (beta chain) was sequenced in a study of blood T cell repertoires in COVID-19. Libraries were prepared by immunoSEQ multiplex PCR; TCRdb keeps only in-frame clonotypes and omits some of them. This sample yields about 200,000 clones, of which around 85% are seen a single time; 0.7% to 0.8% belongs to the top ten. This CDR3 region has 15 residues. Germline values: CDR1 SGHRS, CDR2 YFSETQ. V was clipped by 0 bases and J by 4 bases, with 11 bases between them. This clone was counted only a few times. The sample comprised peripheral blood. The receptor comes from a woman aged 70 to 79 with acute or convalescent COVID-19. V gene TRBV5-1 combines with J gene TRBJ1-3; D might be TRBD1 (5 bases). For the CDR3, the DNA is TGCGCCAGCAGCTTGGTGTCCAGGGTCGGAAACACCATATATTTT. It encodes CASSLVSRVGNTIYF.